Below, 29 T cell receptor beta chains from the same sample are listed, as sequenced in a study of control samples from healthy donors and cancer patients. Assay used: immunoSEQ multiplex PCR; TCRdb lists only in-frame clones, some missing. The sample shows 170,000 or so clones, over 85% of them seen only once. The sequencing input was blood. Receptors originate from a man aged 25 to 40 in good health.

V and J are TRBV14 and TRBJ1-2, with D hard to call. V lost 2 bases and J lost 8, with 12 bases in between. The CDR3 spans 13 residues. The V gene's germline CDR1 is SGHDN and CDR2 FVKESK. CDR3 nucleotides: TGTGCCAGCAGCCAAATGTCTGGGGAAGGCTACACCTTC. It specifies CASSQMSGEGYTF.

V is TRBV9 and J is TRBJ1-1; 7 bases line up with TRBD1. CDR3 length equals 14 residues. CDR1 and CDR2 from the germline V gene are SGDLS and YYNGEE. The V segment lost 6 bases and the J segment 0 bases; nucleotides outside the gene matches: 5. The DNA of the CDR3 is TGTGCCAGCAACAGGGGAGGACTGAACACTGAAGCTTTCTTT. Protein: CASNRGGLNTEAFF.

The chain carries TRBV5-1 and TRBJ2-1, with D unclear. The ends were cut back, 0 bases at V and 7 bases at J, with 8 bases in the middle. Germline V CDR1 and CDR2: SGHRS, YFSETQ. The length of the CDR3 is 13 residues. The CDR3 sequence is CASSLASLNEQFF. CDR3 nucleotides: TGCGCCAGCAGCTTGGCGAGTTTAAATGAGCAGTTCTTC.

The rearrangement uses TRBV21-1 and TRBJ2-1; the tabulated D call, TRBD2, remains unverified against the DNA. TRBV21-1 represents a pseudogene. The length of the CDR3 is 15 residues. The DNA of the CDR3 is TGTGCCAGCAGCAATTCTAGCGGGGGGGCAAGGGAGCAGTTCTTC. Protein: CASSNSSGGAREQFF.

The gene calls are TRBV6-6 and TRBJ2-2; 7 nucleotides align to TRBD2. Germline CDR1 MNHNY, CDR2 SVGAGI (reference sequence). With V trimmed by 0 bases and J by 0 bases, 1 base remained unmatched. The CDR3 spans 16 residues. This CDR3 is CASSYSGGANTGELFF. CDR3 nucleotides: TGTGCCAGCAGTTACTCGGGAGGGGCGAACACCGGGGAGCTGTTTTTT.

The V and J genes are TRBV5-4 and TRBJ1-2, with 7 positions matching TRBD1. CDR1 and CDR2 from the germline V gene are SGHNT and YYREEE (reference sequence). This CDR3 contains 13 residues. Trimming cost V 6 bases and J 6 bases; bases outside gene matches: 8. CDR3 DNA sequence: TGTGCCAGCACCACCAGAGGGGGCGATGGCTACACCTTC. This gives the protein CASTTRGGDGYTF.

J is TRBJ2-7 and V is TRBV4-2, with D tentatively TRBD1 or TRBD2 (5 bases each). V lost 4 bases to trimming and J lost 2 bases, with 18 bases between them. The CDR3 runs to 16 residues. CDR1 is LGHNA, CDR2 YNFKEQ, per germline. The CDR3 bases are TGTGCCAGCAGCCCAGAGCCGGGACCCACTGCCTACGAGCAGTACTTC. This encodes CASSPEPGPTAYEQYF.

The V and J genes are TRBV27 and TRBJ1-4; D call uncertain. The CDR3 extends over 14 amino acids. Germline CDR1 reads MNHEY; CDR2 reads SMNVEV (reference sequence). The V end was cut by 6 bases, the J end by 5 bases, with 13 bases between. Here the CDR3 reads CASRLGGSNEKLFF. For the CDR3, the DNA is TGTGCCAGCAGGTTAGGAGGGTCGAATGAAAAACTGTTTTTT.

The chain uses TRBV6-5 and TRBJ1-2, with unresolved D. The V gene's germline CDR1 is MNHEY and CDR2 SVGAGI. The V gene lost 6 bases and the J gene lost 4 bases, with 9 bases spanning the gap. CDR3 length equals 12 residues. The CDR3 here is CASRWTVYGYTF. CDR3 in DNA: TGTGCCAGCAGGTGGACGGTCTATGGCTACACCTTC.

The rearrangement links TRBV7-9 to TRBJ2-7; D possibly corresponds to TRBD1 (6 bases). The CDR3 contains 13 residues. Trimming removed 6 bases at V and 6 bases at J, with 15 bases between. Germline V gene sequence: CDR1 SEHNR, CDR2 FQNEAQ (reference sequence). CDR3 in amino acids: CASRTEQGGEQYF. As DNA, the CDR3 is TGTGCCAGCAGAACAGAACAGGGTGGCGAGCAGTACTTC.

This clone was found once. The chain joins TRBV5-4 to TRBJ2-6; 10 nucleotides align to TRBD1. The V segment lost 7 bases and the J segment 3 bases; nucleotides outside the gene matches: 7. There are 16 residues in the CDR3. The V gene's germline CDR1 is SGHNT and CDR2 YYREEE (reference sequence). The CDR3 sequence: CASGRQGAGGANVLTF. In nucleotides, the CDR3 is TGTGCCAGCGGAAGACAGGGGGCGGGTGGGGCCAACGTCCTGACTTTC.

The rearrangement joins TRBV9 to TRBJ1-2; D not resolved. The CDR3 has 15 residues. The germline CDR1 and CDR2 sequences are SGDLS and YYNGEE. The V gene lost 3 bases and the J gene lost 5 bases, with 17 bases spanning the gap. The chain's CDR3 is CASSAELRPLYGYTF. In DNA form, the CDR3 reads TGTGCCAGCAGCGCCGAACTTCGACCCTTGTATGGCTACACCTTC.

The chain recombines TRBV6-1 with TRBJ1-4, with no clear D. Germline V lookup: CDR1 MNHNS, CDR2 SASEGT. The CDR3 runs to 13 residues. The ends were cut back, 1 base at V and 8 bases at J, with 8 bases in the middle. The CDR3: CASSEVRREKLFF. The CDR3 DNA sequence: TGTGCCAGCAGTGAAGTCCGACGCGAAAAACTGTTTTTT.

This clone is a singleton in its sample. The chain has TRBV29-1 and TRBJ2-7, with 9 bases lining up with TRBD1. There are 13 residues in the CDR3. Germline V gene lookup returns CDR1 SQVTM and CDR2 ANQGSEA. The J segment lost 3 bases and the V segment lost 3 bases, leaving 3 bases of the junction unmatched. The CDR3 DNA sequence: TGCAGCGTTGAGACAGGGGGAGGCTACGAGCAGTACTTC. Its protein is CSVETGGGYEQYF.

CDR3 protein: CASSFTGQGPGGYTF. CDR3 in DNA: TGTGCCAGCAGCTTCACTGGACAGGGGCCGGGGGGCTACACCTTC. The chain uses TRBV5-5 and TRBJ1-2; 9 positions match TRBD1. The germline gives CDR1 SGHKS, CDR2 YYEKEE (reference sequence). This CDR3 has 15 residues. The V segment lost 2 bases and the J segment 8 bases; nucleotides outside the gene matches: 10.

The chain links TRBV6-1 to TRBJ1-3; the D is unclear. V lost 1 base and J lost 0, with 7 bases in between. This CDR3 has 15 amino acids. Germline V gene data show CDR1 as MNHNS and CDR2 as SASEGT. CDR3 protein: CASSEELYSGNTIYF. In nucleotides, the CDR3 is TGTGCCAGCAGTGAAGAGTTGTACTCTGGAAACACCATATATTTT.

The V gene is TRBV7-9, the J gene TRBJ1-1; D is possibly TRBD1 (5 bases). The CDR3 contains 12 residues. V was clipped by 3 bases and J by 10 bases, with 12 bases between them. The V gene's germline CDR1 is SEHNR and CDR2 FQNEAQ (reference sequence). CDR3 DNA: TGTGCCAGCAGCTTGGACCAGGGTACAGCTTTCTTT. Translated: CASSLDQGTAFF.

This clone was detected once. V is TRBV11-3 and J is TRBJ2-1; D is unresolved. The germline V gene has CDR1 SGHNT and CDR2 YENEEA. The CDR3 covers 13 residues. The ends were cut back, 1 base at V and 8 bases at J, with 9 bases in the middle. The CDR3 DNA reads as TGTGCCAGCAGCTTAGTAGGGTTCGATGAGCAGTTCTTC. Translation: CASSLVGFDEQFF.

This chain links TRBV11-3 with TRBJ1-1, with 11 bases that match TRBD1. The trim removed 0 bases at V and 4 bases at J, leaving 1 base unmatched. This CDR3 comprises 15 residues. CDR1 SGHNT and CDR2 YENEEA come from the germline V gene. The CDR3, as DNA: TGTGCCAGCAGCTTAGACGGGACAGGGGGCACTGAAGCTTTCTTT. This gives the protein CASSLDGTGGTEAFF.

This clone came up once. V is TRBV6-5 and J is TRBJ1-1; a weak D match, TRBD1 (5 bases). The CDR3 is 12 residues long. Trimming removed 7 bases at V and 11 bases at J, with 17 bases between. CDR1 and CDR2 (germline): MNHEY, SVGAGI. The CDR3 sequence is CASKIRAGEAFF. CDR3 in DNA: TGTGCCAGCAAAATCCGGGCGGGGGAGGCTTTCTTT.

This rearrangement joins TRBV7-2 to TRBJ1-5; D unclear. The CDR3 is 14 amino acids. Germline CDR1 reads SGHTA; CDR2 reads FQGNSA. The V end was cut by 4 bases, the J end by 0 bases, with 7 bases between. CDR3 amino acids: CASSSPYSNQPQHF. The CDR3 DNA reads TGTGCCAGCAGCTCTCCTTATAGCAATCAGCCCCAGCATTTT.

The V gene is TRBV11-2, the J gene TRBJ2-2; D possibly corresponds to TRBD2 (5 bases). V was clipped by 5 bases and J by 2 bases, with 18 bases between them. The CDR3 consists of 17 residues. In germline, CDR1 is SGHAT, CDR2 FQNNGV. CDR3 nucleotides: TGTGCCAGCAGCGCGGGTTCCTGGGATCGCAACACCGGGGAGCTGTTTTTT. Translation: CASSAGSWDRNTGELFF.

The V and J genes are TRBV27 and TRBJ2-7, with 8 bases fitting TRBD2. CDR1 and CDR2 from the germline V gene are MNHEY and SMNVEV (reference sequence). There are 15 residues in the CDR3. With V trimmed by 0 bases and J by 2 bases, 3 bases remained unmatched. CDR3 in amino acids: CASSLSTSATYEQYF. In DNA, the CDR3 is TGTGCCAGCAGTTTATCGACTAGCGCTACCTACGAGCAGTACTTC.

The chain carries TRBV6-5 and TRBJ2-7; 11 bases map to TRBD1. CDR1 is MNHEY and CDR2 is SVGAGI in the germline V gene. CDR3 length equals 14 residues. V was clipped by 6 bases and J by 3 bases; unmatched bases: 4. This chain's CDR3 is CASRGTGGIYEQYF. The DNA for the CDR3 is TGTGCCAGCAGAGGGACAGGGGGTATCTACGAGCAGTACTTC.

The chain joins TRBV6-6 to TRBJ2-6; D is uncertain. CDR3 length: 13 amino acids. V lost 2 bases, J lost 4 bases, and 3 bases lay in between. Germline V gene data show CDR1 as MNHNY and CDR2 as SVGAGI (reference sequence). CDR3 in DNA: TGTGCCAGCAGTTACGCCGGGGCCAACGTCCTGACTTTC. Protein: CASSYAGANVLTF.

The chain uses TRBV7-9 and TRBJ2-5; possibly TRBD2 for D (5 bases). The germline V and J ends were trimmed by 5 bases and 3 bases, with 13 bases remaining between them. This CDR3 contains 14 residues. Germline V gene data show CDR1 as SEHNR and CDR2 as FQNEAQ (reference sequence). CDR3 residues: CASSPRDREETQYF. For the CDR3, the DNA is TGTGCCAGCAGCCCACGGGATCGAGAAGAGACCCAGTACTTC.

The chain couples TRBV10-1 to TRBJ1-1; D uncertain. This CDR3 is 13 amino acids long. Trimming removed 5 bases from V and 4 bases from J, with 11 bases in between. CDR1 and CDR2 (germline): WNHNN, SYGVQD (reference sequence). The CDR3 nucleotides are TGCGCCAGCAGTATTAGGACGGGCACTGAAGCTTTCTTT. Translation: CASSIRTGTEAFF.

Written as DNA, the CDR3 is TGTGCCAGCAGTACCGGGACAGGGAGGGACGAGCAGTACTTC. Amino acids: CASSTGTGRDEQYF. The chain uses TRBV27 and TRBJ2-7; TRBD1 agrees at 9 bases. The CDR3 totals 14 residues. V was clipped by 5 bases and J by 5 bases; unmatched bases: 7. Germline loops: CDR1 MNHEY, CDR2 SMNVEV (reference sequence).

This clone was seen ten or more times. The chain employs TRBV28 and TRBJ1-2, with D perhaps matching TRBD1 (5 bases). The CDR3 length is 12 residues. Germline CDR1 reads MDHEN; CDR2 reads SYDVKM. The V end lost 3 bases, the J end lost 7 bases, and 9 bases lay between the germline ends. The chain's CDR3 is CASSFGGFGYTF. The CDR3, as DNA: TGTGCCAGCAGTTTTGGGGGTTTTGGCTACACCTTC.